These T cell receptor beta chains were read from a single sample in a study of cytotoxic CD8 clonotypes in ibrutinib-treated CLL. The data were produced by immunoSEQ multiplex PCR, yet TCRdb's version contains in-frame clones alone and is incomplete. The sample yields about 15,000 clones, less than 80% seen once. The specimen comprised PBMCs, sampled before ibrutinib treatment. All receptors come from a human donor with chronic lymphocytic leukemia. The CDR3 runs from the conserved cysteine through the conserved F or W. The D gene is left open where the match is weak. For some rows the clone size is stated as once, few or many, or as a class when expanded; others skip it.

CDR3aa: CASSQDFTAVYNEQFF
CDR3nt: TGTGCCAGCAGCCAAGATTTCACAGCCGTCTACAATGAGCAGTTCTTC
d_gene: -
abundance: -
v_gene: TRBV14
j_gene: TRBJ2-1

CDR3aa: CASSRGDTAGNTIYF
CDR3nt: TGTGCCAGCAGCCGGGGGGACACAGCCGGAAACACCATATATTTT
d_gene: -
abundance: few
v_gene: TRBV5-5
j_gene: TRBJ1-3

CDR3aa: CASSLKDNEQFF
CDR3nt: TGTGCCAGCAGCTTGAAGGACAATGAGCAGTTCTTC
d_gene: -
abundance: -
v_gene: TRBV5-6
j_gene: TRBJ2-1

CDR3aa: CATRGTDAFMNTEAFF
CDR3nt: TGTGCCACCCGGGGGACCGACGCCTTCATGAACACTGAAGCTTTCTTT
d_gene: -
abundance: -
v_gene: TRBV25-1
j_gene: TRBJ1-1

CDR3aa: CASSLVTRGTALISPLHF
CDR3nt: TGTGCCAGCAGCTTAGTGACGAGGGGGACAGCACTCATTTCACCCCTCCACTTT
d_gene: TRBD1
abundance: -
v_gene: TRBV11-2
j_gene: TRBJ1-6

CDR3aa: CASSQSVGRKGEKLFF
CDR3nt: TGCGCCAGCAGCCAGAGCGTCGGGAGAAAGGGTGAAAAACTGTTTTTT
d_gene: -
abundance: -
v_gene: TRBV4-1
j_gene: TRBJ1-4

CDR3aa: CATSRALFTEAFF
CDR3nt: TGTGCCACCAGCAGAGCCCTTTTCACTGAAGCTTTCTTT
d_gene: -
abundance: -
v_gene: TRBV15
j_gene: TRBJ1-1

CDR3aa: CASSLDRGTDTQYF
CDR3nt: TGTGCCAGCAGCTTGGACAGGGGCACAGATACGCAGTATTTT
d_gene: TRBD1
abundance: medium-sized
v_gene: TRBV7-9
j_gene: TRBJ2-3

CDR3aa: CASSPFTGFNQPQHF
CDR3nt: TGTGCCAGCAGTCCCTTTACAGGGTTCAATCAGCCCCAGCATTTT
d_gene: -
abundance: -
v_gene: TRBV6-4
j_gene: TRBJ1-5

CDR3aa: CASSPRGAPNEKLFF
CDR3nt: TGTGCCAGCAGCCCAAGGGGGGCCCCGAATGAAAAACTGTTTTTT
d_gene: -
abundance: -
v_gene: TRBV6-6
j_gene: TRBJ1-4

CDR3aa: CASSKPSSGRAVTYNEQFF
CDR3nt: TGTGCCAGCAGCAAACCGTCTAGCGGGAGGGCCGTGACCTACAATGAGCAGTTCTTC
d_gene: -
abundance: -
v_gene: TRBV21-1
j_gene: TRBJ2-1

CDR3aa: CASSSVTDTQYF
CDR3nt: TGTGCCAGCAGCTCAGTCACAGATACGCAGTATTTT
d_gene: -
abundance: -
v_gene: TRBV5-4
j_gene: TRBJ2-3

CDR3aa: CASSPQGAPTGELFF
CDR3nt: TGTGCCAGCAGCCCACAGGGGGCGCCCACCGGGGAGCTGTTTTTT
d_gene: TRBD1
abundance: -
v_gene: TRBV6-6
j_gene: TRBJ2-2

CDR3aa: CASSPRLAAFPNTGELFF
CDR3nt: TGTGCCAGTAGTCCCCGACTAGCGGCCTTCCCGAACACCGGGGAGCTGTTTTTT
d_gene: TRBD2
abundance: -
v_gene: TRBV19
j_gene: TRBJ2-2

CDR3aa: CASVRGGMTGELFF
CDR3nt: TGTGCCAGCGTCCGGGGGGGCATGACCGGGGAGCTGTTTTTT
d_gene: TRBD2
abundance: few
v_gene: TRBV19
j_gene: TRBJ2-2

CDR3aa: CAITGQSTDTQYF
CDR3nt: TGTGCCATCACGGGACAGTCCACAGATACGCAGTATTTT
d_gene: TRBD1
abundance: -
v_gene: TRBV10-3
j_gene: TRBJ2-3

CDR3aa: CASSGDRGTEAFF
CDR3nt: TGTGCCAGCAGCGGAGACAGGGGCACTGAAGCTTTCTTT
d_gene: TRBD1
abundance: few
v_gene: TRBV7-9
j_gene: TRBJ1-1

CDR3aa: CASSDSDRVQETQYF
CDR3nt: TGTGCCAGCAGTGATTCCGACAGGGTGCAGGAGACCCAGTACTTC
d_gene: TRBD1
abundance: -
v_gene: TRBV25-1
j_gene: TRBJ2-5

CDR3aa: CASSTPRTSGRGGETQYF
CDR3nt: TGTGCCAGTAGTACCCCCCGGACTAGCGGGAGAGGAGGAGAGACCCAGTACTTC
d_gene: TRBD2
abundance: -
v_gene: TRBV19
j_gene: TRBJ2-5

CDR3aa: CASSLAGSYNEQFF
CDR3nt: TGTGCCAGCAGCTTAGCGGGATCCTACAATGAGCAGTTCTTC
d_gene: -
abundance: few
v_gene: TRBV7-2
j_gene: TRBJ2-1

CDR3aa: CASSYSTGALGYGYTF
CDR3nt: TGTGCCAGCAGTTACTCCACAGGGGCACTCGGCTATGGCTACACCTTC
d_gene: TRBD1
abundance: once
v_gene: TRBV6-5
j_gene: TRBJ1-2

CDR3aa: CASSLVGGSGNTIYF
CDR3nt: TGTGCCAGCAGCTTGGTTGGGGGCTCTGGAAACACCATATATTTT
d_gene: -
abundance: -
v_gene: TRBV5-5
j_gene: TRBJ1-3

CDR3aa: CASSIDVEPQHF
CDR3nt: TGTGCCAGTAGTATAGACGTGGAGCCCCAGCATTTT
d_gene: -
abundance: -
v_gene: TRBV19
j_gene: TRBJ1-5